Below are 21 T cell receptor beta chains sequenced from a single sample in a study of cytomegalovirus exposure and HLA in healthy donors. Data came from immunoSEQ multiplex PCR; TCRdb stores just in-frame clones and leaves some out. This table has some 250,000 clones, nearly 90% appearing once. The sequenced material came from PBMCs. The source is a young woman in good health and CMV-seronegative.

J is TRBJ2-3 and V is TRBV5-6, with TRBD2 as a possible D gene (7 bases). The germline V gene has CDR1 SGHDT and CDR2 YYEEEE. Between the trimmed V and J ends, which lost 0 bases and 1 base, there was a span of 12 bases. CDR3 length: 16 amino acids. The CDR3 reads CASSLVGGARTDTQYF. The DNA for the CDR3 is TGTGCCAGCAGCTTGGTAGGGGGGGCGCGCACAGATACGCAGTATTTT. Together with reference TRBV5-6 and TRBJ2-3, the CDR3 gives the full variable domain: DAGVTQSPTHLIKTRGQQVTLRCSPKSGHDTVSWYQQALGQGPQFIFQYYEEEERQRGNFPDRFSGHQFPNYSSELNVNALLLGDSALYLCASSLVGGARTDTQYFGPGTRLTVL.

The DNA for the CDR3 is TGTGCCAACCTCGCAGGGTCCACTGAAGCTTTCTTT. It yields the protein CANLAGSTEAFF. The rearrangement joins TRBV2 to TRBJ1-1; D possibly corresponds to TRBD1 (5 bases). The CDR3 runs 12 residues. CDR1 SNHLY and CDR2 FYNNEI come from the germline V gene. Trimming removed 10 bases at V and 4 bases at J, with 13 bases between.

The rearrangement joins TRBV4-1 to TRBJ2-3, with D tentatively TRBD1 (5 bases). The CDR3 length is 13 residues. Germline V CDR1 and CDR2: MGHRA, YSYEKL. Trimming cost V 4 bases and J 1 base, with 6 bases left between them. CDR3 residues: CASSLQGTDTQYF. The DNA of the CDR3 is TGCGCCAGCAGCCTACAGGGCACAGATACGCAGTATTTT.

The rearrangement links TRBV27 to TRBJ1-1; D call uncertain. Between the trimmed V and J ends, which lost 3 bases and 0 bases, there was a span of 11 bases. This CDR3 comprises 15 residues. The germline V gene has CDR1 MNHEY and CDR2 SMNVEV (reference sequence). CDR3 bases: TGTGCCAGCAGTTTGTCCACAGCCATGAACACTGAAGCTTTCTTT. Translated: CASSLSTAMNTEAFF.

V is TRBV5-6 and J is TRBJ1-1; D may be TRBD1 (6 bases). Trimming cost V 3 bases and J 11 bases, with 17 bases left between them. Looked up from germline, CDR1 is SGHDT and CDR2 is YYEEEE. The CDR3 runs 13 residues. CDR3 in amino acids: CASSSPQQGRAFF. The CDR3 DNA reads TGTGCCAGCAGCTCTCCTCAACAGGGTAGGGCTTTCTTT.

This rearrangement joins TRBV7-9 to TRBJ2-2, with D uncertain. Trimming removed 3 bases at V and 2 bases at J, with 13 bases between. This CDR3 comprises 16 residues. Germline V gene data show CDR1 as SEHNR and CDR2 as FQNEAQ (reference sequence). In DNA, the CDR3 is TGTGCCAGCAGCTTTAACGCTCCGGTTAACACCGGGGAGCTGTTTTTT. The encoded protein is CASSFNAPVNTGELFF. The full variable domain, completed using reference TRBV7-9 and TRBJ2-2, is DTGVSQNPRHKITKRGQNVTFRCDPISEHNRLYWYRQTLGQGPEFLTYFQNEAQLEKSRLLSDRFSAERPKGSFSTLEIQRTEQGDSAMYLCASSFNAPVNTGELFFGEGSRLTVL.

The V and J genes are TRBV5-1 and TRBJ1-2, with 9 bases lining up with TRBD1. Germline V CDR1 and CDR2: SGHRS, YFSETQ. The trim removed 0 bases at V and 5 bases at J, leaving 11 bases unmatched. The CDR3 is 17 residues long. CDR3: CASSLADGTGIGYGYTF. As DNA, the CDR3 is TGCGCCAGCAGCTTGGCCGACGGGACAGGGATTGGTTATGGCTACACCTTC.

The chain employs TRBV10-3 and TRBJ2-2; 7 bases align to TRBD2. The germline V gene has CDR1 ENHRY and CDR2 SYGVKD. V was pared by 6 bases and J by 0 bases, with 1 base of the junction left unmatched. This CDR3 is built from 14 residues. The CDR3 sequence: CAISAGANTGELFF. CDR3 nucleotides: TGTGCCATCAGCGCGGGGGCGAACACCGGGGAGCTGTTTTTT.

The sample holds a few counts of this clone. The chain has TRBV27 and TRBJ1-5; D gene uncertain. Trimming cost V 6 bases and J 4 bases, with 7 bases left between them. There are 12 residues in the CDR3. Germline values: CDR1 MNHEY, CDR2 SMNVEV (reference sequence). CDR3 DNA sequence: TGTGCCAGCAGACTAGGTAATCAGCCCCAGCATTTT. Encoded protein: CASRLGNQPQHF.

The genes are TRBV30 and TRBJ2-5; D is perhaps TRBD1 (6 bases). The germline V gene encodes CDR1 GTSNPN and CDR2 SVGIG (reference sequence). The CDR3 totals 12 residues. V lost 1 base to trimming and J lost 5 bases, with 8 bases between them. CDR3: CAWSAGDETQYF. The CDR3 region has the DNA TGTGCCTGGAGTGCAGGGGACGAGACCCAGTACTTC.

CDR3 in DNA: TGTGCCAGCAGTATCGCCGGGACAGGGACCTACGAGCAGTACGTC. This codes for CASSIAGTGTYEQYV. The J gene is TRBJ2-7, the V gene TRBV27, with 9 bases matching TRBD1. CDR1 MNHEY and CDR2 SMNVEV come from the germline V gene (reference sequence). The length of the CDR3 is 15 residues. The ends lost 5 bases at V and 2 bases at J; junction bases unmatched: 7.

The rearrangement links TRBV7-9 to TRBJ1-4; D might be TRBD1 (5 bases). This CDR3 spans 16 amino acids. V lost 1 base, J lost 0 bases, and 9 bases lay in between. The germline CDR1 and CDR2 sequences are SEHNR and FQNEAQ (reference sequence). The CDR3, as DNA: TGTGCCAGCAGCTTAGTTACAGGACCAACTAATGAAAAACTGTTTTTT. Its protein product is CASSLVTGPTNEKLFF.

The CDR3 sequence: CASSRLAGSSYNEQFF. For the CDR3, the DNA is TGTGCCAGCAGTAGACTAGCGGGGAGCTCCTACAATGAGCAGTTCTTC. V gene TRBV2 combines with J gene TRBJ2-1; 11 bases fit TRBD2. The CDR3 contains 16 residues. J gave up 0 bases and V 5 bases, and 3 bases lay outside the gene matches. Per germline, CDR1 SNHLY and CDR2 FYNNEI.

This rearrangement joins TRBV18 to TRBJ1-5; D not certain. Germline CDR1 reads KGHSH; CDR2 reads LQKENI. CDR3 length equals 13 residues. Deletions cut 5 bases from V and 6 bases from J, with 11 bases between. For the CDR3, the DNA is TGTGCCAGCTCATGGGAGAGAGTTCAGCCCCAGCATTTT. This gives the protein CASSWERVQPQHF.

The gene calls are TRBV6-6 and TRBJ2-3, with 9 bases identical to TRBD2. The CDR3 contains 15 residues. CDR1 MNHNY and CDR2 SVGAGI come from the germline V gene (reference sequence). The V segment lost 4 bases and the J segment 4 bases; nucleotides outside the gene matches: 6. CDR3 DNA sequence: TGTGCCAGCAGTTCCCGCGGGGGGGTGTCAGATACGCAGTATTTT. Encoded protein: CASSSRGGVSDTQYF.

The sample holds one count of this clone. This chain joins TRBV5-4 and TRBJ2-7; a possible D gene is TRBD2 (6 bases). Germline CDR1 is SGHNT and CDR2 is YYREEE (reference sequence). Between the trimmed V and J ends, which lost 4 bases and 1 base, there was a span of 15 bases. The CDR3 is 15 amino acids. The CDR3, as DNA: TGTGCCAGCAGCACTGGACTAAGTACGTCCTACGAGCAGTACTTC. Encoded protein: CASSTGLSTSYEQYF.

The J gene is TRBJ1-2, the V gene TRBV10-2, with 7 positions matching TRBD1. CDR3 length equals 13 residues. Trimming took 6 bases from V and 8 from J; bases not matched to a gene: 9. Germline values: CDR1 WSHSY, CDR2 SAAADI. CDR3 region: CASRLDRRTGYTF. The DNA of the CDR3 is TGCGCCAGCAGGTTGGACAGGAGGACGGGCTACACCTTC.

The chain recombines TRBV6-1 with TRBJ1-1; D is possibly TRBD1 (6 bases). The V end was cut by 4 bases, the J end by 3 bases, with 12 bases between. From germline, CDR1 is MNHNS and CDR2 SASEGT. The CDR3 has 14 residues. CDR3 sequence (DNA): TGTGCCAGCAGTGCAGGGGCTTTGGACACTGAAGCTTTCTTT. It codes for CASSAGALDTEAFF.

The gene calls are TRBV6-6 and TRBJ1-4; perhaps TRBD1 as D (5 bases). CDR1 is MNHNY, CDR2 SVGAGI, per germline (reference sequence). The V end lost 6 bases, the J end lost 7 bases, and 21 bases lay between the germline ends. This CDR3 comprises 16 residues. The chain's CDR3 is CASRPPGLLSSEKLFF. CDR3 sequence (DNA): TGTGCCAGCAGACCACCAGGGTTATTAAGTAGTGAAAAACTGTTTTTT.

The chain employs TRBV6-4 and TRBJ2-3; 8 bases match TRBD2. CDR3 size: 14 residues. Germline CDR1 is MRHNA and CDR2 is SNTAGT. V lost 6 bases to trimming and J lost 2 bases; unmatched junction nucleotides: 4. The CDR3 reads CASSGGANTDTQYF. In nucleotides, the CDR3 is TGTGCCAGCAGCGGGGGGGCCAACACAGATACGCAGTATTTT.

This clone showed up just once. DNA of the CDR3: TGTGCCAGCAGTCCCGGGACTGTATTAATGAATGCAGAACTGTTTTTT. Translating it yields CASSPGTVLMNAELFF. The rearrangement joins TRBV2 to TRBJ1-4, with a possible D match to TRBD1 (5 bases). Trimming left V 5 bases short and J 12 bases short, with 25 bases between. Per the germline V gene, CDR1 is SNHLY and CDR2 is FYNNEI. The CDR3 totals 16 residues.